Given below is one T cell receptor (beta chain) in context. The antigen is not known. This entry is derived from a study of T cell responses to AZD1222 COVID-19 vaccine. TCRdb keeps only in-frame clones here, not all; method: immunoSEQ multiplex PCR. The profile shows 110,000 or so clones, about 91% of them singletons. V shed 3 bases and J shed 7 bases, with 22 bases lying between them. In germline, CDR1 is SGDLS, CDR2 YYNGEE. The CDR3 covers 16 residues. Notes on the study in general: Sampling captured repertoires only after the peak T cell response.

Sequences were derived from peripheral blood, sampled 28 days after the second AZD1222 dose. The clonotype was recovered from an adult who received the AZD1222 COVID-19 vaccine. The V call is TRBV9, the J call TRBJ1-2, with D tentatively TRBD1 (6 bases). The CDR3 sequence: CASSATSQGTRSGYTF. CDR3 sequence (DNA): TGTGCCAGCAGCGCGACCTCACAGGGAACTCGTAGTGGCTACACCTTC.